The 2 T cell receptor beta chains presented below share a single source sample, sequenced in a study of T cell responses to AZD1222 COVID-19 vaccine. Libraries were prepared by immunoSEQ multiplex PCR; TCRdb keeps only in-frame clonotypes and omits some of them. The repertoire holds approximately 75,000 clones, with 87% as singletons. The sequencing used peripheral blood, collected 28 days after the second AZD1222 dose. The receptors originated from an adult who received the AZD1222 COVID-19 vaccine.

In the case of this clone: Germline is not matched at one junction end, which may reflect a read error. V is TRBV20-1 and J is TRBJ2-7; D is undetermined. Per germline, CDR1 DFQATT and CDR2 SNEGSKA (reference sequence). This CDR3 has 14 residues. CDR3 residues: CSASTPPFGSGGDF. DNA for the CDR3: TGCAGTGCTAGTACCCCCCCTTTTGGTTCTGGCGGCGACTTC.

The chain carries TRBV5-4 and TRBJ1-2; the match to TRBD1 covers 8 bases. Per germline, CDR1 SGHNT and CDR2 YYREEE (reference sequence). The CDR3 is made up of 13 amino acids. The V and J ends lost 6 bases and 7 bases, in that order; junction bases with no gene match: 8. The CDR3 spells CASTRTGLRGYTF. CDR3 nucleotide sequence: TGTGCCAGCACCAGGACAGGGCTCCGTGGCTACACCTTC.